The 22 T cell receptor beta chains below all came from one sample that was sequenced in a study of T cells in Graves' hyperthyroidism and ophthalmopathy. RNA transcripts gave rise to amplified TCR beta CDR3 regions. With the HTBI primer set, the TCR CDR3 went through a first round of RT-PCR. TCRdb reanalysed the multiplex PCR reads using MiXCR and keeps one entry per CDR3 protein. The table includes about 840,000 distinct CDR3 sequences, roughly 40% detected once. Sequencing input: blood. The origin of the receptors is a man younger than 35 with Graves' hyperthyroidism.

The V gene is TRBV5-4, the J gene TRBJ1-1, with D tentatively TRBD1 (6 bases). CDR1 and CDR2 from the germline V gene are SGHNT and YYREEE (reference sequence). This CDR3 region has 14 residues. V was cut by 2 bases and J by 7 bases, with 15 bases left in between. The CDR3 DNA reads as TGTGCCAGCAGCTTCTCAGGGGAGACGGGTGAAGCTTTCTTT. Protein sequence: CASSFSGETGEAFF.

This clonotype was recorded a few times. The chain recombines TRBV19 with TRBJ2-5, with TRBD2 matching 9 bases. Germline V CDR1 and CDR2: LNHDA, SQIVND (reference sequence). Trimming removed 4 bases from V and 4 bases from J; junction bases left unmatched: 10. The CDR3 totals 16 residues. CDR3 sequence (DNA): TGTGCCAGTAGTACTCTAGCGGGGTCGCTAGCAGAGACCCAGTACTTC. As protein: CASSTLAGSLAETQYF.

This clonotype was counted between two and nine times. The chain recombines TRBV5-1 with TRBJ1-2; a possible D gene is TRBD1 (6 bases). V dropped 4 bases and J dropped 1 base, with 11 bases sitting between them. CDR3 size: 14 residues. CDR1 is SGHRS and CDR2 is YFSETQ in the germline V gene. The CDR3 nucleotides are TGCGCCAGCAGCACCGGACAGTTTAACTATGGCTACACCTTC. Residues: CASSTGQFNYGYTF.

This clonotype appeared a single time. The chain couples TRBV7-4 to TRBJ1-1; D gene uncertain. V gave up 0 bases and J gave up 3 bases, with 11 bases separating them. From germline, CDR1 is SGHVT and CDR2 SQSDAQ. This CDR3 has 15 residues. The CDR3 sequence is CASSLAATTYTEAFF. In DNA form, the CDR3 reads TGTGCCAGCAGCTTAGCGGCCACAACCTACACTGAAGCTTTCTTT.

Many counts were recorded for this clonotype. The junction does not match germline at one end; this may be a read error. V gene TRBV5-1 combines with J gene TRBJ2-7; D may be TRBD2 (5 bases). This CDR3 has 11 amino acids. Germline-derived CDR1 and CDR2 are SGHRS and YFSETQ. The CDR3 coding sequence is TGTGCCAGCAGTCCGGGATACGAGCAGTACTTC. This translates into CASSPGYEQYF.

This clonotype appeared a few times. The chain combines TRBV2 with TRBJ1-1; 9 positions agree with TRBD1. J gave up 5 bases and V 6 bases, and 7 bases lay outside the gene matches. Per the germline V gene, CDR1 is SNHLY and CDR2 is FYNNEI. The CDR3 is 14 amino acids. This CDR3 reads CASRLQGAQTEAFF. CDR3 DNA: TGTGCCAGCAGGCTACAGGGGGCGCAAACTGAAGCTTTCTTT.

This clonotype was found many times. The DNA for the CDR3 is TGCAGTGCTAGAGTACAGAATGAAAAACTGTTTTTT. As protein: CSARVQNEKLFF. The V and J genes are TRBV20-1 and TRBJ1-4, with D unclear. CDR1 is DFQATT and CDR2 is SNEGSKA in the germline V gene (reference sequence). This CDR3 is 12 amino acids long. Trimming shortened V by 1 base and J by 5 bases, and 5 bases separated the two germline ends.

The sample holds many counts of this clonotype. This chain links TRBV9 with TRBJ2-5, with a possible D match to TRBD2 (6 bases). This CDR3 region has 14 residues. Germline assignment: CDR1 SGDLS and CDR2 YYNGEE. The germline V and J ends were trimmed by 3 bases and 7 bases, with 16 bases remaining between them. The CDR3 loop is CASSGDSGLGTQYF. The DNA for the CDR3 is TGTGCCAGCAGCGGGGACTCAGGGCTTGGGACCCAGTACTTC. Full variable domain (missing parts from reference TRBV9 and TRBJ2-5): DSGVTQTPKHLITATGQRVTLRCSPRSGDLSVYWYQQSLDQGLQFLIQYYNGEERAKGNILERFSAQQFPDLHSELNLSSLELGDSALYFCASSGDSGLGTQYFGPGTRLLVL.

This sequence joins TRBV4-1 and TRBJ2-7; 13 nucleotides agree with TRBD2. The CDR3 runs to 16 residues. Per germline, CDR1 MGHRA and CDR2 YSYEKL. V trimming: 0 bases; J trimming: 2 bases; junction bases outside the gene matches: 1. The chain's CDR3 is CASSQDGTSGAYEQYF. The CDR3 nucleotides are TGCGCCAGCAGCCAAGATGGGACTAGCGGGGCCTACGAGCAGTACTTC.

This clonotype occurred many times. J is TRBJ1-6 and V is TRBV7-8; no reliable D call. From germline, CDR1 is SGHVS and CDR2 FQNEAQ. There are 13 residues in the CDR3. Trimming pared 3 bases from V and 4 bases from J, leaving 4 bases between. Written as DNA, the CDR3 is TGTGCCAGCAGCTTCCGGTATAATTCACCCCTCCACTTT. It yields the protein CASSFRYNSPLHF.

This chain joins TRBV6-5 and TRBJ1-6; no firm D call. Germline values: CDR1 MNHEY, CDR2 SVGAGI. The CDR3 contains 13 residues. V dropped 0 bases and J dropped 11 bases, with 8 bases sitting between them. CDR3 nucleotide sequence: TGTGCCAGCAGTTACTCGAGGGCACCACCCCTCCACTTT. The encoded protein is CASSYSRAPPLHF.

The rearrangement links TRBV2 to TRBJ2-5; 10 nucleotides agree with TRBD2. Germline-derived CDR1 and CDR2 are SNHLY and FYNNEI. V trimming: 3 bases; J trimming: 5 bases; junction bases outside the gene matches: 6. The CDR3 is 15 residues long. CDR3 nucleotide sequence: TGTGCCAGCAGTGAGAGCGGGGGGGCCCCCGAGACCCAGTACTTC. It yields the protein CASSESGGAPETQYF.

Ten or more counts support this clonotype. The chain joins TRBV20-1 to TRBJ1-1, with D unresolved. Germline V lookup: CDR1 DFQATT, CDR2 SNEGSKA (reference sequence). The CDR3 contains 11 residues. V was cut by 5 bases and J by 7 bases, with 11 bases left in between. Here the CDR3 reads CSADRLDEAFF. The DNA of the CDR3 is TGCAGTGCTGACCGTTTAGATGAAGCTTTCTTT.

The V gene is TRBV7-9, the J gene TRBJ1-1; tentatively, D is TRBD1 (5 bases). V lost 1 base to trimming and J lost 4 bases, with 16 bases between them. The V gene's germline CDR1 is SEHNR and CDR2 FQNEAQ (reference sequence). This CDR3 is built from 16 residues. The CDR3 DNA reads TGTGCCAGCAGCTTAGAGGGACGGGGGGGACTCACTGAAGCTTTCTTT. It specifies CASSLEGRGGLTEAFF.

This clonotype was counted many times. The chain is built from TRBV7-9 and TRBJ2-7; TRBD1 matches 10 bases. Losses at the gene ends were 4 bases for V and 5 bases for J; bases not matched to a gene: 8. This CDR3 contains 15 residues. Germline-derived CDR1 and CDR2 are SEHNR and FQNEAQ (reference sequence). CDR3 nucleotides: TGTGCCAGCAGCTACCGCCGGGACAGGGGCGACGAGCAGTACTTC. Protein: CASSYRRDRGDEQYF.

V and J are TRBV29-1 and TRBJ1-2; TRBD1 matches 7 bases. With V trimmed by 7 bases and J by 6 bases, 8 bases remained unmatched. In germline, CDR1 is SQVTM, CDR2 ANQGSEA. This CDR3 spans 12 amino acids. CDR3 loop: CSGRGLGDGYTF. CDR3 sequence (DNA): TGCAGCGGGAGGGGGCTTGGCGATGGCTACACCTTC.

Many counts were recorded for this clonotype. The V call is TRBV29-1, the J call TRBJ2-2; D is perhaps TRBD2 (6 bases). V lost 3 bases, J lost 1 base, and 6 bases lay in between. Germline V gene sequence: CDR1 SQVTM, CDR2 ANQGSEA. The CDR3 has 13 residues. DNA of the CDR3: TGCAGCGTTGAGCGGGAGAACACCGGGGAGCTGTTTTTT. It specifies CSVERENTGELFF.

In DNA, the CDR3 is TGTGCCAGCATAGGCGGCAGAAATTCACCCCTCCACTTT. Its translation: CASIGGRNSPLHF. This chain links TRBV2 with TRBJ1-6; no firm D call. Deletions cut 7 bases from V and 7 bases from J, with 11 bases between. The length of the CDR3 is 13 residues. Germline CDR1 and CDR2: SNHLY and FYNNEI.

This clonotype was observed a few times. CDR3 in DNA: TGTGCCAGCTTTCACCCGGGACAGGGTTACGAGCAGTACTTC. It specifies CASFHPGQGYEQYF. The chain is built from TRBV6-1 and TRBJ2-7; 9 bases agree with TRBD1. The germline V gene has CDR1 MNHNS and CDR2 SASEGT. This CDR3 is 14 amino acids long. V gave up 8 bases and J gave up 4 bases; unmatched junction bases: 9.

V and J are TRBV7-9 and TRBJ1-3, with D unresolved. The CDR3 covers 14 residues. V was shortened by 1 base and J by 4 bases, with 8 bases between the two germline ends. Germline CDR1 reads SEHNR; CDR2 reads FQNEAQ (reference sequence). CDR3 sequence: CASSLDWPGNTIYF. The CDR3 nucleotides are TGTGCCAGCAGCTTAGACTGGCCCGGAAACACCATATATTTT.

The chain links TRBV20-1 to TRBJ2-2; unclear D gene. Germline V gives CDR1 DFQATT, CDR2 SNEGSKA (reference sequence). V was trimmed by 7 bases and J by 1 base, leaving 16 bases between them. This CDR3 has 15 residues. CDR3 protein: CSVRPLIGNTGELFF. CDR3 bases: TGCAGTGTTAGGCCCCTCATCGGGAACACCGGGGAGCTGTTTTTT.

The chain employs TRBV30 and TRBJ1-5; D call uncertain. The CDR3 totals 13 residues. The V end was cut by 0 bases, the J end by 0 bases, with 3 bases between. CDR1 GTSNPN and CDR2 SVGIG come from the germline V gene (reference sequence). The CDR3 DNA reads as TGTGCCTGGAGTGTACATAGCAATCAGCCCCAGCATTTT. The encoded protein is CAWSVHSNQPQHF. The variable domain in full, completed from reference TRBV30 and TRBJ1-5, reads SQTIHQWPATLVQPVGSPLSLECTVEGTSNPNLYWYRQAAGRGLQLLFYSVGIGQISSEVPQNLSASRPQDRQFILSSKKLLLSDSGFYLCAWSVHSNQPQHFGDGTRLSIL.